This T cell receptor (beta chain) was retrieved from a study of T cell clones after liver transplantation (dated by TCRdb to between 2018 and 2020). As for the study more broadly: ITN030ST, the source of the samples, was a randomized trial that attempted immunosuppression withdrawal within 2 years of liver transplantation. Donor-reactive T cell clones were identified by TCRbeta sequencing after a pre-transplant mixed lymphocyte reaction and then tracked in post-transplant blood. Third party-reactive TCRbeta sequences from pre-transplant MLRs were also identified as an antigen-independent comparator for donor-reactive sequences. Of the eight recipients, three were HCV-positive, while the remaining recipients had been transplanted for non-autoimmune, non-viral indications. No induction therapy was given to the subjects, and standard immunosuppression was administered until randomization at 12-24 months post-transplant. Tolerance was defined as complete withdrawal of immunosuppression for at least one year without a rise in liver enzymes beyond twice the upper limit of normal. Blood samples were collected pre-transplant, pre-randomization before withdrawal, and post-randomization after either full withdrawal or failed withdrawal. The studied cohort comprised 8 liver transplant recipients, 3 classified as tolerant and 5 as non-tolerant.

For CDR1 and CDR2, the germline V gene (reference sequence) lists GTSNPN and SVGIG. V is clipped by 1 base and J by 6 bases, and the sequence between their germline boundaries is 16 bases long. Taken from cysteine to phenylalanine, the CDR3 has 14 residues. Left in the record is the CDR3 DNA by itself, 42 bases read in frame from the first base. High-throughput TCRbeta CDR3 sequencing of frozen genomic DNA was performed by immunoSEQ, with PCR amplification, mapping, bias correction and internal controls included. In the paper's pipeline: Only productive rearrangements were retained, with each unique TCRbeta sequence defined by its CDR3 nucleotide sequence together with its V and J gene. For classification of a sequence as donor-reactive, at least 5-fold expansion in CFSE-low cells relative to unstimulated pre-transplant cells and a frequency of at least 0.01% were required. Minimum frequency thresholds were set for each subject based on the unstimulated sample with the lowest template count, ensuring at least 90% detection power. Jensen-Shannon divergence between the top 1000 TCRbeta sequences post- versus pre-transplant served as the measure of repertoire turnover. Two-sided Fisher's exact tests were used to test for changes in the detection of donor-reactive sequences. TCRdb holds this immuneACCESS table with in-frame rearrangements only. Some clones are missing; in checked studies, unresolved V genes explain under half, and the rest has no known cause. The D gene and trimming were derived from the DNA, and the V and J assignments and clone size from that table. This sample is represented by 40,000 to 65,000 clones; around 85% of them were singletons. The top ten hold roughly 8% of the sample.

The meaning of the sample's time point label: pre-transplant. Unstimulated PBMCs, after thawing, were stained for CD3, CD4 and CD8 and then FACS-sorted into CD3+CD4+ and CD3+CD8+ populations. Each of the 8 studied subjects was randomized to immunosuppression withdrawal. The Qiagen DNeasy Blood and Tissue Kit was used to isolate genomic DNA. General findings and caveats noted by the study authors: The conclusions were considered preliminary, being limited by small, heterogeneous patient numbers and non-standardized post-transplant time points. Circulating donor-reactive CD4 TCRbeta sequences fell significantly post-transplant in most of the 8 subjects, irrespective of tolerance or HCV status. Low numbers of available donor cells limited the measurable donor-reactive repertoire in a couple of subjects. When repertoire turnover was taken into account, detection of donor-reactive sequences was significantly reduced in 7 of 8 subjects for CD4 and in 8 of 8 subjects for CD8. The decline in donor-reactive sequences exceeded the decline in third party-reactive sequences, suggesting partial antigen-specific deletion that was unrelated to withdrawal success. Since no allograft tissue specimens were available, donor-reactive T cells may have migrated into the graft instead of being deleted.

Note on this clone: Its cognate antigen has yet to be identified. It has no much larger one-base neighbor in the sample; base qualities were not kept.

The specimen comprised CD4+ T cells from blood, sampled before liver transplant. The V and J segments used are TRBV30 and TRBJ2-7; tentative D gene TRBD1, with 5 bases matching. This receptor was identified in a human donor who received a liver transplant. The encoded CDR3 is CAWSGTPVLGEQYF. The nucleotide sequence is TGTGCCTGGAGTGGGACACCCGTTCTGGGCGAGCAGTACTTC.